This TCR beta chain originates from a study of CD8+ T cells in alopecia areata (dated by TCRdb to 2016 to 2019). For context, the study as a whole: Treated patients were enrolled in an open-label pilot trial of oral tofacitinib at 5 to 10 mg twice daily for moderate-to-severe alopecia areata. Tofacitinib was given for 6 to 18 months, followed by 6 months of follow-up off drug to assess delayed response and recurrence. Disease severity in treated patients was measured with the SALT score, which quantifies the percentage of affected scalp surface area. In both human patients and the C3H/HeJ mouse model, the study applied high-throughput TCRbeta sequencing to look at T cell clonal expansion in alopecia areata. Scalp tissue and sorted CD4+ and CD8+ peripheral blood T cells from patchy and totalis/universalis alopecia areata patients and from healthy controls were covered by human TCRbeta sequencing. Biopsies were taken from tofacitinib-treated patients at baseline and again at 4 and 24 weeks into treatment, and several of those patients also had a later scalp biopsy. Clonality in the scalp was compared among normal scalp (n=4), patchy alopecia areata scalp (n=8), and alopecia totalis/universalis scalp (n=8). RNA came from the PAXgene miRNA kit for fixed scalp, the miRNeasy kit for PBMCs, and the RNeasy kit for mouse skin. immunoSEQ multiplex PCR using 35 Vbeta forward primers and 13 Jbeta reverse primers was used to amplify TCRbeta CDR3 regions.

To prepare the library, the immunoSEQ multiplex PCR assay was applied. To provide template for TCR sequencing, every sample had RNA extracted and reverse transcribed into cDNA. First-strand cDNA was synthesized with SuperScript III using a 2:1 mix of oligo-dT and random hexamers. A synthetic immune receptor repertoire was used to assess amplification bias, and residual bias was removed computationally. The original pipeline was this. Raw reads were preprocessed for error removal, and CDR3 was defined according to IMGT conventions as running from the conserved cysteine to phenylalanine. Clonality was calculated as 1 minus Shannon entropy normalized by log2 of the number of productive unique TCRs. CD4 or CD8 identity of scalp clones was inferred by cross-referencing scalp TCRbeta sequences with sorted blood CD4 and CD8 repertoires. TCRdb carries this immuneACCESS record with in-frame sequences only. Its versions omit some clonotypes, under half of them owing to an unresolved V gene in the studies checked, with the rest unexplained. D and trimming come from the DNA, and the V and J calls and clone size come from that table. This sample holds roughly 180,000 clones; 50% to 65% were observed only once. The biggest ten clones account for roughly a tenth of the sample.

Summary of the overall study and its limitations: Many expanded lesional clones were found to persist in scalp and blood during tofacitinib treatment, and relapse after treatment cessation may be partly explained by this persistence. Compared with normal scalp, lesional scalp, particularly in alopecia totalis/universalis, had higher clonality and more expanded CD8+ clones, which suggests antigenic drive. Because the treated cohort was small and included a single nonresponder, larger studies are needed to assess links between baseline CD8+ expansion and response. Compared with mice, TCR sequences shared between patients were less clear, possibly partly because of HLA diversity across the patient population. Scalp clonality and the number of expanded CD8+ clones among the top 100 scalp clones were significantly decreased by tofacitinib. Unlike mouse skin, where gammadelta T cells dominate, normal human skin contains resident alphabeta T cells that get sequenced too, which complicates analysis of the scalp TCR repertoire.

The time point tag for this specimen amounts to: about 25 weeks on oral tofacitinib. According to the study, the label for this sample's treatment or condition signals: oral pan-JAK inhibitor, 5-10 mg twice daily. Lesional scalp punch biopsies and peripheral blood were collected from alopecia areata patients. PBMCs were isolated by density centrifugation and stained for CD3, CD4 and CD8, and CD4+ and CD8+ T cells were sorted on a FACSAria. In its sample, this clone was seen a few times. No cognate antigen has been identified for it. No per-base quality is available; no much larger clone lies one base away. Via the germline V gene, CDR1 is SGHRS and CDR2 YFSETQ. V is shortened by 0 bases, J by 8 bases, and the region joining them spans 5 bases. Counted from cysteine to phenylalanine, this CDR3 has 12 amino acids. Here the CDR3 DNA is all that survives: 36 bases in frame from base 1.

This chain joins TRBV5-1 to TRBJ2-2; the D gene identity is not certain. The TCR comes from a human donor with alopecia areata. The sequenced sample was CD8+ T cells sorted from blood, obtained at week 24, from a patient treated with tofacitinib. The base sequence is TGCGCCAGCAGCTTGGTTCCGGGGGAGCTGTTTTTT. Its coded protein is CASSLVPGELFF.